This T cell receptor (beta chain) was sequenced in a study of T cell responses to AZD1222 COVID-19 vaccine. The study's findings and limits: Only a handful of people who got AZD1222 tested seropositive at baseline. All repertoire sampling was performed exclusively after the peak T cell response.

The germline gives CDR1 GTSNPN, CDR2 SVGIG (reference sequence). The germline V and J ends were trimmed by 0 bases and 5 bases, with 8 bases remaining between them. CDR3 length: 12 amino acids. Analysis merged second doses at about 4 or about 12 weeks. Some clones are missing from TCRdb's copy, which holds only in-frame ones; the method was immunoSEQ multiplex PCR. The table shows some 100,000 clones, with around 89% occurring only once. With respect to this clone: As yet, its antigen is unknown.

This receptor was taken from an adult who received the AZD1222 COVID-19 vaccine. The chain carries TRBV30 and TRBJ2-7; the D is unclear. Sequencing was performed on peripheral blood, taken 28 days after the second AZD1222 dose. The CDR3 here is CAWSVLSNEQYF. CDR3 bases: TGTGCCTGGAGTGTACTTTCCAACGAGCAGTACTTC.